This T cell receptor beta chain was observed in a study of blood T cells in healthy people across ages. Sample donors were healthy Caucasian individuals that came from Russia, aged roughly 6 to 95. In each sample, at least 6.5 million PBMCs were isolated. Total RNA extraction produced at least 5 micrograms (per sample) for the study. Trimming removed 5 bases at V and 0 bases at J, with 13 bases between. The CDR3 is 15 amino acids. Per germline, CDR1 MDHEN and CDR2 SYDVKM. This clonotype was recorded a few times. Using a J-beta primer mix together with a sample-barcoded 5' primer, a second PCR was run for roughly 6 to 12 cycles. Using its own MiXCR run on the 5' RACE reads, TCRdb lists one record per CDR3 protein. Here the sample spans about 1.8 million distinct CDR3 sequences, roughly 50% being singletons.

This sequence joins TRBV28 and TRBJ2-5; TRBD1 might be the D (5 bases). The source of this sequence is a woman in her thirties or forties in good health. Source material: blood. The CDR3 loop reads CASSTTTEYQETQYF. Here the CDR3 DNA reads TGTGCCAGCAGTACGACGACAGAGTACCAAGAGACCCAGTACTTC.